This TCR beta chain was sequenced for a study of blood T cells in healthy people across ages. Through a sample-barcoded 5' primer and a J-beta primer mix, a second PCR was run for roughly 6 to 12 cycles. From the 5' RACE reads, TCRdb called clonotypes with MiXCR, one entry per CDR3 protein. The table lists around 1.1 million distinct CDR3 sequences, 35% to 45% of them singletons. This clonotype was seen more than once but under ten times. Its antigen is currently unknown. Overall study findings and caveats: Diversity figures based on one million T cells were deemed too low.

Germline V CDR1 and CDR2: SGHTA, FQGNSA. V was cut by 7 bases and J by 5 bases, with 24 bases left in between. The CDR3 spans 17 residues. Sequences were obtained from blood. V usage is TRBV7-2 and J usage is TRBJ2-1; D is possibly TRBD2 (6 bases). The origin of this receptor is a man aged 18 to 29 in good health. DNA for the CDR3: TGTGCCAGCACCATAACGGGAGACTGCCGCCTGAACAATGAGCAGTTCTTC. This sequence encodes CASTITGDCRLNNEQFF.